This T cell receptor (beta chain) was obtained from a study of T-cell memory formation after mild COVID-19. Study as a whole: TCR clusters largely stayed donor specific.

Via MiXCR, TCRdb re-called the 5' RACE reads, giving one row per CDR3 protein. The sample contains 340,000 or so distinct CDR3 sequences, 13% of which appear only once. On this clonotype: Its antigen is unidentified.

General study results and limits: Clones from the second wave (peaking day 37) had unconfirmed SARS-CoV-2 specificity.

CDR3 size: 13 residues. V was pared by 7 bases and J by 0 bases, with 7 bases between. This clonotype was obtained from a man younger than 35 who had mild COVID-19 (a few samples of this study predate the infection). Cell type and time point are not known. The sequenced sample consisted of PBMCs or a T cell subset sorted from them (not recorded which). This rearrangement joins TRBV12-3 or TRBV12-4 to TRBJ1-5; no reliable D call. The CDR3 protein is CASTLHSNQPQHF. DNA of the CDR3: TGTGCCAGCACCCTTCATAGCAATCAGCCCCAGCATTTT.